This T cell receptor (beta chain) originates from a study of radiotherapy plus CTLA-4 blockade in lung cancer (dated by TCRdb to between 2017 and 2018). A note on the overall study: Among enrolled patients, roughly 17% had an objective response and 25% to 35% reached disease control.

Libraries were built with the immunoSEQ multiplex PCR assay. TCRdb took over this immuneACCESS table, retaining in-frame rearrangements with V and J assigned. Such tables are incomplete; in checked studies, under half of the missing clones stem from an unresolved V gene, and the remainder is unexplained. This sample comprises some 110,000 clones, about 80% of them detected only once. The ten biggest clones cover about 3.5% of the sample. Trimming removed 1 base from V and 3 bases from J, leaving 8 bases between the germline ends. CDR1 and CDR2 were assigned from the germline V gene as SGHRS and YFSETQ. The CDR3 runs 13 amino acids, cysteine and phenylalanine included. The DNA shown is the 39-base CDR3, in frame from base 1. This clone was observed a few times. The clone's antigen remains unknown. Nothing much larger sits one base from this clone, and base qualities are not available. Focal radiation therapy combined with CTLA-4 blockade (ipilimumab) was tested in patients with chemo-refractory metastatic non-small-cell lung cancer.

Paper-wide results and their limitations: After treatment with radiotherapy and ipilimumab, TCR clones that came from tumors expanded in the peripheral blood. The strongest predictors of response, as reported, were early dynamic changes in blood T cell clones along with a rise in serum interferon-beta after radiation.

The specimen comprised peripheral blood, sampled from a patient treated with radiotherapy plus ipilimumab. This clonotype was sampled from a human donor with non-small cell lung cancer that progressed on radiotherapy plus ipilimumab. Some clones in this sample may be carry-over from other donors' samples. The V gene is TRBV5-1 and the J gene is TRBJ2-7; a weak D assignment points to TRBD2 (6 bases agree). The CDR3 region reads CASSLRGGYEQYF. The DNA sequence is TGCGCCAGCAGCTTGCGGGGAGGCTACGAGCAGTACTTC.